This is a list of T cell receptor beta chains from one sample in a study of radiotherapy plus CTLA-4 blockade in lung cancer. The protocol was immunoSEQ multiplex PCR, while the TCRdb copy is restricted to in-frame clones and leaves out a portion. Among about 66,000 clones listed, under 85% were seen once. Sequencing was performed on peripheral blood, taken from a patient treated with radiotherapy plus ipilimumab. Receptors originate from a human donor with non-small cell lung cancer who had a partial response to radiotherapy plus ipilimumab. CDR3s include the opening cysteine and the closing phenylalanine or tryptophan. D genes are given only for firm matches. Some rows mark clone size as missing; the rest say once, few, many or name a class of expanded clone.

TRBJ2-5 | - | TRBV7-8 | - | TGTGCCAGCAGTCTTGCTAACGTACTGTACCAAGAGACCCAGTACTTC | CASSLANVLYQETQYF
TRBJ1-5 | few | TRBV6-5 | TRBD1 | TGTGCCAGCGGCCGACAGGGGGCGCGGGGTCAGCCCCAGCATTTT | CASGRQGARGQPQHF
TRBJ2-6 | few | TRBV27 | TRBD2 | TGTGCCAGCACAAGTCGTGGCGGGGGGTATGGGGCCAACGTCCTGACTTTC | CASTSRGGGYGANVLTF
TRBJ2-1 | - | TRBV10-3 | - | TGTGCCATCAGTGACGGGTCCCTTAATGAGCAGTTCTTC | CAISDGSLNEQFF
TRBJ2-3 | - | TRBV10-1 | TRBD1 | TGCGCCAGCAGTGAGACAGGGGTCCAGGGTACGCAGTATTTT | CASSETGVQGTQYF
TRBJ2-5 | few | TRBV6-6 | TRBD2 | TGTGCCAGCACCGCAATCGGGACTAGCGAAGGGGCCCAGTACTTC | CASTAIGTSEGAQYF
TRBJ1-1 | - | TRBV27 | - | TGTGCCAGCAGTACCTACAGTGAAGCTTTCTTT | CASSTYSEAFF
TRBJ2-1 | - | TRBV5-4 | - | TGTGCCAGCACCGTACTAGCTGAGCAGTTCTTC | CASTVLAEQFF
TRBJ2-2 | - | TRBV7-9 | - | TGTGCCAGCAGCAAACTAGGAGGGGTTCCGAACACCGGGGAGCTGTTTTTT | CASSKLGGVPNTGELFF
TRBJ2-5 | - | TRBV2 | TRBD1 | TGTGCCAGCAGCGGGGGACAGGGGGGAGAGCAGTACTTC | CASSGGQGGEQYF
TRBJ2-7 | - | TRBV18 | TRBD2 | TGTGCCAGTTCACCTCCCGGGACTAGCGGGCGGGTGTACGAGCAGTACTTC | CASSPPGTSGRVYEQYF
TRBJ2-3 | - | TRBV5-4 | TRBD2 | TGTGCCAGCAGCCGGGGACTAGCGGAAAACACAGATACGCAGTATTTT | CASSRGLAENTDTQYF
TRBJ1-2 | - | TRBV19 | TRBD1 | TGTGCCAGTAGTACAGACAGGGGCGGCTATGGCTACACCTTC | CASSTDRGGYGYTF
TRBJ1-5 | - | TRBV7-2 | TRBD1 | TGTGCCAGCAGCCGTAACCCGGGACAGCCCCTCAATCAGCCCCAGCATTTT | CASSRNPGQPLNQPQHF
TRBJ1-1 | - | TRBV2 | TRBD1 | TGTGCCAGCACGCTGGGACAGGCCATGAACACTGAAGCTTTCTTT | CASTLGQAMNTEAFF
TRBJ1-2 | - | TRBV5-6 | - | TGTGCCAGCAGCACCTTACAGGGTTTCGGTTCCCGTGGCTACACCTTC | CASSTLQGFGSRGYTF
TRBJ2-7 | - | TRBV4-1 | - | TGCGCCAGCAGCCCAACGGAGATTCGTCACGAGCAGTACTTC | CASSPTEIRHEQYF